Below, 18 T cell receptor beta chains from the same sample are listed, as sequenced in a study of blood T cell repertoires in COVID-19. The protocol was immunoSEQ multiplex PCR, while the TCRdb copy is restricted to in-frame clones and leaves out a portion. The repertoire has 75,000 to 95,000 clones, around four fifths of them found once; the top ten carry around 3%. The sequenced material came from peripheral blood. Receptors originate from a man aged 50 to 60 with acute or convalescent COVID-19.

The chain joins TRBV9 to TRBJ1-2; D is undetermined. V lost 0 bases, J lost 4 bases, and 19 bases lay in between. Germline assignment: CDR1 SGDLS and CDR2 YYNGEE. This CDR3 has 17 residues. The CDR3 DNA sequence: TGTGCCAGCAGCGTAGAGGTTTCTTCAGGAGGCTCCTATGGCTACACCTTC. Its protein is CASSVEVSSGGSYGYTF.

J is TRBJ2-3 and V is TRBV19; 8 nucleotides line up with TRBD2. J gave up 2 bases and V 3 bases, and 4 bases lay outside the gene matches. The CDR3 consists of 15 residues. Germline values: CDR1 LNHDA, CDR2 SQIVND (reference sequence). The CDR3 region has the DNA TGTGCCAGTAGTATTCGGGGGGGCACCACAGATACGCAGTATTTT. It is translated as CASSIRGGTTDTQYF.

V gene TRBV7-2 combines with J gene TRBJ1-2; 12 bases fit TRBD1. With V trimmed by 5 bases and J by 7 bases, 8 bases remained unmatched. The CDR3 consists of 15 residues. Germline CDR1 reads SGHTA; CDR2 reads FQGNSA. CDR3 sequence reads: CASSLPGQGAAGYTF. The CDR3 region has the DNA TGTGCCAGCAGCCTACCGGGACAGGGGGCTGCTGGCTACACCTTC.

The CDR3 nucleotides read TGTGCCAGCAGTTATGGTTTTGGGGGCCAAAGGGCCAACGTCCTGACTTTC. Translated: CASSYGFGGQRANVLTF. The J gene is TRBJ2-6, the V gene TRBV6-2 or TRBV6-3; D may be TRBD1 (6 bases). Germline CDR1 reads MNHEY; CDR2 reads SVGEGT. The CDR3 totals 17 residues. With 3 bases removed from V and 5 bases from J, the gap between germline ends came to 17 bases.

The V and J genes are TRBV18 and TRBJ1-5; 8 nucleotides line up with TRBD1. Germline V gene data show CDR1 as KGHSH and CDR2 as LQKENI. The CDR3 contains 17 residues. V lost 0 bases and J lost 4; bases outside the gene matches: 8. Here the CDR3 DNA reads TGTGCCAGCTCACCACCGTCCGGACAGGGAGGAAATCAGCCCCAGCATTTT. Translation gives CASSPPSGQGGNQPQHF.

The chain uses TRBV7-9 and TRBJ1-2; TRBD1 matches at 12 bases. This CDR3 comprises 16 residues. The ends lost 4 bases at V and 2 bases at J; junction bases unmatched: 5. The germline V gene has CDR1 SEHNR and CDR2 FQNEAQ (reference sequence). Written as DNA, the CDR3 is TGTGCCAGCAGCTCCACCGGGACAGGGGGCAACTATGGCTACACCTTC. Residues: CASSSTGTGGNYGYTF.

The chain combines TRBV7-3 with TRBJ2-5, with D possibly being TRBD1 (6 bases). Germline values: CDR1 SGHTA, CDR2 FQGTGA. The CDR3 covers 13 residues. V was trimmed by 3 bases and J by 3 bases, leaving 8 bases between them. The CDR3 loop reads CASSFSGEETQYF. In DNA form, the CDR3 reads TGTGCCAGCAGCTTTTCAGGGGAAGAGACCCAGTACTTC. Full variable domain (rest looked up from reference TRBV7-3 and TRBJ2-5): GAGVSQTPSNKVTEKGKYVELRCDPISGHTALYWYRQSLGQGPEFLIYFQGTGAADDSGLPNDRFFAVRPEGSVSTLKIQRTERGDSAVYLCASSFSGEETQYFGPGTRLLVL.

Here the CDR3 DNA reads TGTGCCAGTGCCCCCCTTCCGGACAGTAGCAATCAGCCCCAGCATTTT. Protein: CASAPLPDSSNQPQHF. The V and J genes are TRBV19 and TRBJ1-5; maybe TRBD1 (6 bases). Germline lookup yields CDR1 LNHDA and CDR2 SQIVND (reference sequence). Trimming removed 8 bases from V and 0 bases from J, with 17 bases in between. The CDR3 is made up of 16 amino acids.

This clone was observed a single time. The chain recombines TRBV5-1 with TRBJ2-3, with D perhaps matching TRBD1 (5 bases). The CDR3 runs to 14 residues. The germline V and J ends were trimmed by 0 bases and 4 bases, with 9 bases remaining between them. Germline V gives CDR1 SGHRS, CDR2 YFSETQ. The CDR3 is CASSLAQGSDTQYF. In nucleotides, the CDR3 is TGCGCCAGCAGCTTGGCTCAGGGATCAGATACGCAGTATTTT.

This chain connects TRBV4-1 to TRBJ2-1; D not certain. The CDR3 sequence is 15 residues long. V shed 4 bases and J shed 6 bases, with 16 bases lying between them. In germline, CDR1 is MGHRA, CDR2 YSYEKL. The CDR3 sequence is CASSPQASDVNEQFF. The CDR3 bases are TGCGCCAGCAGCCCCCAGGCCAGTGATGTCAATGAGCAGTTCTTC.

The chain links TRBV19 to TRBJ2-7; D is perhaps TRBD2 (5 bases). The V and J ends lost 6 bases and 0 bases respectively, with 6 bases between them. The CDR3 contains 12 residues. Germline loops: CDR1 LNHDA, CDR2 SQIVND (reference sequence). CDR3 in amino acids: CASRTNSYEQYF. The CDR3 nucleotides read TGTGCCAGTAGGACTAACTCCTACGAGCAGTACTTC.

This chain links TRBV7-9 with TRBJ1-2, with D unresolved. Germline-derived CDR1 and CDR2 are SEHNR and FQNEAQ (reference sequence). V shed 8 bases and J shed 7 bases, with 26 bases lying between them. This CDR3 contains 16 residues. The CDR3 sequence: CASEQSAAFGVGGYTF. In DNA, the CDR3 is TGTGCCAGCGAGCAAAGTGCGGCTTTCGGGGTTGGTGGCTACACCTTC.

This chain connects TRBV19 to TRBJ2-7, with D perhaps TRBD2 (6 bases). V was pared by 7 bases and J by 2 bases, with 18 bases between. The CDR3 runs to 15 residues. Germline CDR1 LNHDA, CDR2 SQIVND (reference sequence). The CDR3 is CASNRVGGTPYEQYF. CDR3 in DNA: TGTGCCAGTAACCGGGTTGGAGGGACCCCCTACGAGCAGTACTTC. Supplemented by reference TRBV19 and TRBJ2-7, the full variable domain reads DGGITQSPKYLFRKEGQNVTLSCEQNLNHDAMYWYRQDPGQGLRLIYYSQIVNDFQKGDIAEGYSVSREKKESFPLTVTSAQKNPTAFYLCASNRVGGTPYEQYFGPGTRLTVT.

The J gene is TRBJ2-2, the V gene TRBV18; 10 bases are a match to TRBD1. This CDR3 region has 15 residues. J gave up 4 bases and V 3 bases, and 2 bases lay outside the gene matches. Germline loops: CDR1 KGHSH, CDR2 LQKENI. The CDR3 protein is CASSPGTGATGELFF. CDR3 DNA sequence: TGTGCCAGCTCACCGGGGACAGGGGCCACCGGGGAGCTGTTTTTT.

Sample share makes this clone medium-sized. The gene calls are TRBV7-2 and TRBJ2-6, with D perhaps matching TRBD2 (5 bases). CDR1 and CDR2 (germline): SGHTA, FQGNSA. CDR3 length: 17 residues. Trimming pared 0 bases from V and 0 bases from J, leaving 9 bases between. CDR3 DNA sequence: TGTGCCAGCAGCTTAGCGTGGGGAGACTCTGGGGCCAACGTCCTGACTTTC. Translating it yields CASSLAWGDSGANVLTF.

The chain links TRBV27 to TRBJ2-5; 10 bases map to TRBD2. There are 14 residues in the CDR3. CDR1 is MNHEY, CDR2 SMNVEV, per germline (reference sequence). The ends lost 3 bases at V and 5 bases at J; junction bases unmatched: 3. The CDR3 DNA is TGTGCCAGCAGTTTTGGGACTAGCGTTGAGACCCAGTACTTC. Translating gives CASSFGTSVETQYF.

V gene TRBV30 combines with J gene TRBJ2-3; TRBD2 matches 14 bases. V was clipped by 2 bases and J by 0 bases; unmatched bases: 4. CDR3 size: 17 residues. Per the germline V gene, CDR1 is GTSNPN and CDR2 is SVGIG (reference sequence). CDR3 coding DNA: TGTGCCTGGAGTAGACTAGCGGGGGGGCCTAGCACAGATACGCAGTATTTT. It encodes CAWSRLAGGPSTDTQYF.

V usage is TRBV12-3 or TRBV12-4 and J usage is TRBJ2-1, with TRBD2 identical over 8 bases. V dropped 10 bases and J dropped 3; count of bases not matched to a gene: 2. CDR3 length equals 12 residues. The CDR3 DNA reads as TGTGCCACCGGGGGGGGCTACAATGAGCAGTTCTTC. Translated: CATGGGYNEQFF.